This T cell receptor beta chain is drawn from a study of blood T cell repertoires in COVID-19. Whole-study context: The United States, Italy and Spain were the sources of the acute and convalescent COVID-19 samples. Sources were T cells, B-cell-depleted T cells, or PBMCs; the material itself was cDNA or gDNA.

Per the original data handling: How many nucleated cells were present was estimated from reference gene primer amplification. This table comes from immunoSEQ multiplex PCR, and its TCRdb copy is limited to in-frame clones, with some not included. V, J and clone size are taken as reported in that table, and D and trimming were inferred from the DNA itself. The sample includes about 160,000 clones, 84% of them seen just once. Sequencing was carried out using peripheral blood. This TCR was recovered from a man between 65 and 85 years old with acute or convalescent COVID-19.

CDR3 loop: CASSPQGGTYEQYF. CDR3 DNA sequence: TGTGCCAGTAGTCCCCAGGGAGGCACCTACGAGCAGTACTTC. The rearrangement links TRBV19 to TRBJ2-7; weak D call: TRBD2 (6 bases). Germline V gene data show CDR1 as LNHDA and CDR2 as SQIVND (reference sequence). The V and J ends lost 5 bases and 2 bases respectively, with 13 bases between them. This CDR3 comprises 14 residues.